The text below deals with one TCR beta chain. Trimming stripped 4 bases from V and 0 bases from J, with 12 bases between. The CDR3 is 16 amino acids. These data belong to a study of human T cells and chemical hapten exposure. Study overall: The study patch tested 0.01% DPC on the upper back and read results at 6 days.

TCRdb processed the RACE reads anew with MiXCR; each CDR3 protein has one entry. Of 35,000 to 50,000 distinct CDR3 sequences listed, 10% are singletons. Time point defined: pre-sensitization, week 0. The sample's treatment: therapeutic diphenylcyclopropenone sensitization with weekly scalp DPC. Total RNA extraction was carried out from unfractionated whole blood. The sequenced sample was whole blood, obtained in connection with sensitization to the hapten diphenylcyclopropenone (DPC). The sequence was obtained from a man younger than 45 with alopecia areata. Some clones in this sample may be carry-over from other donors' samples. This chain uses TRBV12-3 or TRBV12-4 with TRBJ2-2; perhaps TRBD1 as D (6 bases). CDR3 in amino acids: CASSSEGEANTGELFF. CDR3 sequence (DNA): TGTGCCAGCAGTTCAGAGGGGGAAGCGAACACCGGGGAGCTGTTTTTT.